This entry lists 9 T cell receptor beta chains sequenced from one sample in a study of blood T cell repertoires in COVID-19. Data came from immunoSEQ multiplex PCR; TCRdb stores just in-frame clones and leaves some out. The sample yields under 120,000 clones, around 85% seen once. Sequenced input: peripheral blood. These receptor sequences come from a man between 65 and 85 years old with active or convalescent COVID-19.

The chain carries TRBV29-1 and TRBJ1-2, with a weak D call TRBD1 (5 bases). Trimming shortened V by 8 bases and J by 4 bases, and 23 bases separated the two germline ends. The CDR3 length is 15 residues. Germline loops: CDR1 SQVTM, CDR2 ANQGSEA. DNA for the CDR3: TGCAGCTCACTACCCTTACAGGAGCCCCTCTATGGCTACACCTTC. As protein: CSSLPLQEPLYGYTF.

This chain connects TRBV5-1 to TRBJ2-1; D might be TRBD2 (5 bases). This CDR3 is 15 amino acids long. Trimming stripped 7 bases from V and 4 bases from J, with 18 bases between. Germline lookup yields CDR1 SGHRS and CDR2 YFSETQ. CDR3 in DNA: TGCGCCAGCGGAGTTAGCGACCCTGTATACAATGAGCAGTTCTTC. This translates into CASGVSDPVYNEQFF.

This chain links TRBV7-9 with TRBJ2-7; TRBD1 is a possible D gene (5 bases). The germline V gene encodes CDR1 SEHNR and CDR2 FQNEAQ (reference sequence). CDR3 length: 14 amino acids. Trimming took off 2 bases at V and 1 base at J, with 9 bases between the two ends. The CDR3 sequence is CASSLPGASYEQYF. CDR3 coding DNA: TGTGCCAGCAGCTTACCTGGGGCTTCCTACGAGCAGTACTTC.

The table lists this clone with a few counts. This rearrangement joins TRBV30 to TRBJ1-6; D remains unclear. CDR1 is GTSNPN and CDR2 is SVGIG in the germline V gene (reference sequence). The CDR3 spans 16 residues. V was pared by 0 bases and J by 0 bases, with 9 bases between. CDR3 DNA: TGTGCCTGGAGTGTACTCGGTAGCTCCTATAATTCACCCCTCCACTTT. Protein: CAWSVLGSSYNSPLHF.

The J gene is TRBJ2-7, the V gene TRBV28; 9 nucleotides match TRBD1. V shed 5 bases, J shed 4 bases, and the junction held 3 bases outside the gene matches. Germline V gene lookup returns CDR1 MDHEN and CDR2 SYDVKM. There are 13 residues in the CDR3. CDR3 sequence (DNA): TGTGCCAGCAGTATCGGACAGGGGTACGAGCAGTACTTC. Amino acid sequence: CASSIGQGYEQYF. The full variable domain, rest sourced from reference TRBV28 and TRBJ2-7, is DVKVTQSSRYLVKRTGEKVFLECVQDMDHENMFWYRQDPGLGLRLIYFSYDVKMKEKGDIPEGYSVSREKKERFSLILESASTNQTSMYLCASSIGQGYEQYFGPGTRLTVT.

This clone was recorded only once. V gene TRBV28 combines with J gene TRBJ1-1; 8 nucleotides match TRBD1. The CDR3 loop spans 15 amino acids. J lost 3 bases, V lost 4 bases, and 7 bases had no gene match. The germline CDR1 and CDR2 sequences are MDHEN and SYDVKM. The CDR3, as DNA: TGTGCCAGCAGTTCCAGGGGGCGCAAGGACACTGAAGCTTTCTTT. Protein sequence: CASSSRGRKDTEAFF.

The chain uses TRBV24-1 and TRBJ2-3, with TRBD2 matching over 7 bases. The ends lost 3 bases at V and 4 bases at J; junction bases unmatched: 9. In germline, CDR1 is KGHDR, CDR2 SFDVKD. The CDR3 is 16 residues long. CDR3 region: CATSDTGRGGADTQYF. Written as DNA, the CDR3 is TGTGCCACCAGTGATACCGGACGGGGAGGGGCAGATACGCAGTATTTT.

This chain's CDR3 is CASSLGQHNYGYTF. CDR3 nucleotide sequence: TGTGCCAGCAGCCTGGGACAACATAACTATGGCTACACCTTC. The genes are TRBV11-2 and TRBJ1-2, with D possibly being TRBD1 (6 bases). The CDR3 extends over 14 amino acids. The germline V and J ends were trimmed by 5 bases and 1 base, with 11 bases remaining between them. The germline gives CDR1 SGHAT, CDR2 FQNNGV. Filled out from reference TRBV11-2 and TRBJ1-2, the complete variable domain reads EAGVAQSPRYKIIEKRQSVAFWCNPISGHATLYWYQQILGQGPKLLIQFQNNGVVDDSQLPKDRFSAERLKGVDSTLKIQPAKLEDSAVYLCASSLGQHNYGYTFGSGTRLTVV.

The rearrangement uses TRBV6-1 and TRBJ2-1; 11 bases match TRBD2. V shed 0 bases and J 4 bases; nucleotides not matched to a gene: 2. The length of the CDR3 is 16 residues. CDR1 and CDR2 (germline): MNHNS, SASEGT. CDR3 protein: CASSEAGTSGYNEQFF. CDR3 in DNA: TGTGCCAGCAGTGAAGCTGGGACTAGCGGTTACAATGAGCAGTTCTTC.